These 10 T cell receptor beta chains were sequenced from one sample in a study of monozygotic twins with inflammatory bowel disease. TCRdb reprocessed the 5' RACE reads and keeps a single row for each CDR3 protein, giving no DNA. The sample totals hundreds of thousands of distinct CDR3 sequences; its top ten clones hold 2.4%. Sequenced: blood. The receptors come from a human donor with ulcerative colitis or Crohn's disease, or a healthy co-twin of an affected twin (not recorded which).

The genes are TRBV12-3 or TRBV12-4 and TRBJ2-7; the D gene TCRdb calls, TRBD1, cannot be checked with no DNA. The CDR3 consists of 15 residues. CDR3 sequence reads: CASSLETGIGHEQYF.

The CDR3 protein is CASSSPTGLNTEAFF. V gene TRBV6-5 combines with J gene TRBJ1-1; no DNA is available, so the TRBD1 call from TCRdb remains unchecked. The CDR3 extends over 15 amino acids. Germline V CDR1 and CDR2: MNHEY, SVGAGI.

CDR3 protein: CASSLGTSNTGELFF. J is TRBJ2-2 and V is TRBV5-6. The CDR3 has 15 residues. Germline lookup yields CDR1 SGHDT and CDR2 YYEEEE. The full variable domain, its missing parts supplied by reference TRBV5-6 and TRBJ2-2, is DAGVTQSPTHLIKTRGQQVTLRCSPKSGHDTVSWYQQALGQGPQFIFQYYEEEERQRGNFPDRFSGHQFPNYSSELNVNALLLGDSALYLCASSLGTSNTGELFFGEGSRLTVL.

The V and J genes are TRBV28 and TRBJ2-1; TCRdb selects TRBD2, and the lack of DNA leaves this call unchecked. Germline assignment: CDR1 MDHEN and CDR2 SYDVKM. This CDR3 contains 14 residues. The CDR3 region is CASSAQSGRDEQFF.

This rearrangement joins TRBV5-1 to TRBJ1-1; without DNA, the TCRdb call of TRBD1 cannot be checked. The germline CDR1 and CDR2 sequences are SGHRS and YFSETQ. The length of the CDR3 is 14 residues. This CDR3 reads CASSSGQGRPEAFF.

V usage is TRBV7-2 and J usage is TRBJ2-3; TCRdb reports TRBD2, a call that lacks DNA to check it against. Germline values: CDR1 SGHTA, CDR2 FQGNSA. The CDR3 has 16 amino acids. The chain's CDR3 is CASSLRGAGVADTQYF.

The chain is built from TRBV27 and TRBJ2-2; TCRdb's D gene call, TRBD1, goes unchecked for lack of DNA. Germline V gene lookup returns CDR1 MNHEY and CDR2 SMNVEV (reference sequence). CDR3 size: 13 residues. This chain's CDR3 is CASSSSLSGELFF.

This rearrangement joins TRBV7-9 to TRBJ1-4; TCRdb proposes TRBD1, but this gene call is untestable without DNA. The germline CDR1 and CDR2 sequences are SEHNR and FQNEAQ (reference sequence). This CDR3 is built from 15 residues. CDR3 sequence: CASSPLTAFNEKLFF.

This chain connects TRBV7-9 to TRBJ2-5; TCRdb calls TRBD1, which cannot be checked without DNA. The CDR3 totals 13 residues. Germline V gene sequence: CDR1 SEHNR, CDR2 FQNEAQ (reference sequence). This chain's CDR3 is CASSLEGARTQYF.

V gene TRBV3-1 combines with J gene TRBJ1-2. Germline V gene data show CDR1 as LGHDT and CDR2 as YNNKEL (reference sequence). This CDR3 spans 13 amino acids. CDR3 in amino acids: CASSQDKGRGYTF.